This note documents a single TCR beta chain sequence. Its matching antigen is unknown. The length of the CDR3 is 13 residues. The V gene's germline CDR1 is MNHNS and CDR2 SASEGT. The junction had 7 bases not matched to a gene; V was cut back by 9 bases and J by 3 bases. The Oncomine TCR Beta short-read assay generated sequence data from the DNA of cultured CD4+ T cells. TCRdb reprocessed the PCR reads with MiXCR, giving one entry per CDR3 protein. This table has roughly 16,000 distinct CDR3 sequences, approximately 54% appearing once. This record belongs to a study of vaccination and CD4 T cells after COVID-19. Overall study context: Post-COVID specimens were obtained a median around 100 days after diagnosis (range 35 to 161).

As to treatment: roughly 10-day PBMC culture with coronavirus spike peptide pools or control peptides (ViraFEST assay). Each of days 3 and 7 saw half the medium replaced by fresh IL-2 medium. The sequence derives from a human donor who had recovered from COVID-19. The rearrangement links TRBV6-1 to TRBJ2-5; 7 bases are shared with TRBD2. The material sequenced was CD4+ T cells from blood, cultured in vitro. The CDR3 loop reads CASSTSVEETQYF. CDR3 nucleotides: TGTGCCAGTAGCACTAGCGTTGAAGAGACCCAGTACTTC.